What follows is one T cell receptor beta chain and its context. Cohort assignment relied on participant-reported clinical history. The recovered donors of Cohort 3 showed two negative PCRs, clearance, or symptom resolution. The junction had 7 bases not matched to a gene; V was cut back by 4 bases and J by 2 bases. CDR1 LGHNA and CDR2 YSLEER come from the germline V gene. The CDR3 contains 16 residues. Generated by immunoSEQ multiplex PCR, the TCRdb table keeps only in-frame clones and is missing some. The sample comprises around 200,000 clones, 88% of which are singletons, and roughly 2.5% rests with the top ten. The data were taken from a study of blood T cell repertoires in COVID-19. Study details: COVID-19 samples from acute and convalescent phases originated in the United States, Italy and Spain.

Specimen: PBMCs or T cells enriched from blood (not recorded which). The TCR comes from a woman in her 30s who had recovered from COVID-19. V gene TRBV4-3 combines with J gene TRBJ1-2; TRBD1 matches 10 bases. The CDR3 loop is CASSPSGQGENYGYTF. CDR3 DNA: TGCGCCAGCAGCCCATCAGGACAGGGGGAGAACTATGGCTACACCTTC.